The clone carrying this T cell receptor (beta chain) was counted a single time. Its cognate antigen is unknown. The PCR ran on 60 Vbeta and 13 Jbeta primers. Repertoires were generated with immunoSEQ multiplex PCR, while TCRdb's copy carries only in-frame clones and drops some. Among roughly 56,000 clones listed, more than 75% were seen once. Trimming took 3 bases from V and 9 from J; bases not matched to a gene: 9. CDR1 and CDR2 (germline): KGHSH, LQKENI. There are 14 residues in the CDR3. The data originate from a study of cytomegalovirus exposure and HLA in healthy donors. General study points: In a later analysis, common viral pathogens appeared linked to several of the most significant clusters. The only immune exposure information that was available was CMV serostatus. Owing to their indistinguishability, certain V segments, notably TRBV6-2 and TRBV6-3, were excluded.

The V gene is TRBV18, the J gene TRBJ2-5; 8 nucleotides agree with TRBD1. The origin of this receptor is a man between 18 and 29 years old in good health and CMV-seronegative. The sample consisted of PBMCs. In nucleotides, the CDR3 is TGTGCCAGCTCACCTGACAGGGGTAGTTTTTCCCAGTACTTC. Protein sequence: CASSPDRGSFSQYF.